Below, 14 T cell receptor beta chains from the same sample are listed, as sequenced in a study of spatial heterogeneity in lung cancer. The time point is: sample taken at primary tumor resection. No cells were sorted before sequencing. The whole RNA sequenced was extracted from tumor, nontumor lung or frozen PBMC. A single record per CDR3 protein comes from TCRdb applying MiXCR to the 5' RACE reads. Altogether around 50,000 distinct CDR3 sequences are present, approximately 7.6% being singletons, with the ten largest covering 13%. Sample: PBMCs, taken at surgery. The receptors originated from a female donor with early-stage non-small cell lung cancer.

The J gene is TRBJ2-1, the V gene TRBV7-9, with a tentative D call TRBD1 (6 bases). The CDR3 has 14 amino acids. The germline CDR1 and CDR2 sequences are SEHNR and FQNEAQ (reference sequence). V was shortened by 5 bases and J by 8 bases, with 16 bases between the two germline ends. CDR3 amino acids: CASSVPQGTDEQFF. CDR3 nucleotides: TGTGCCAGCAGCGTCCCACAGGGAACCGATGAGCAGTTCTTC. The full variable domain, in which reference TRBV7-9 and TRBJ2-1 provide the parts outside the CDR3, is DTGVSQNPRHKITKRGQNVTFRCDPISEHNRLYWYRQTLGQGPEFLTYFQNEAQLEKSRLLSDRFSAERPKGSFSTLEIQRTEQGDSAMYLCASSVPQGTDEQFFGPGTRLTVL.

This clonotype was found many times. The chain has TRBV12-3 or TRBV12-4 and TRBJ2-2, with 12 bases matching TRBD2. This CDR3 has 14 residues. V shed 8 bases, J shed 6 bases, and the junction held 4 bases outside the gene matches. CDR3 sequence reads: CASVLAGGSGELFF. As DNA, the CDR3 is TGTGCCAGCGTCCTAGCGGGGGGGTCCGGGGAGCTGTTTTTT.

The chain links TRBV6-6 to TRBJ1-2; perhaps TRBD1 as D (6 bases). V was clipped by 0 bases and J by 8 bases, with 13 bases between them. Germline lookup yields CDR1 MNHNY and CDR2 SVGAGI (reference sequence). This CDR3 contains 14 residues. CDR3 in amino acids: CASSYSEEGGGYTF. In nucleotides, the CDR3 is TGTGCCAGCAGTTACTCGGAGGAGGGGGGCGGCTACACCTTC.

This clonotype has a count of ten or more. This rearrangement joins TRBV4-1 to TRBJ1-4; D is perhaps TRBD1 (5 bases). The V and J ends lost 1 base and 8 bases respectively, with 14 bases between them. The CDR3 spans 15 residues. Germline V CDR1 and CDR2: MGHRA, YSYEKL. CDR3 region: CASSQGLQGGEKLFF. In nucleotides, the CDR3 is TGCGCCAGCAGCCAAGGTCTGCAGGGTGGCGAAAAACTGTTTTTT.

In this sample, this clonotype turned up many times. The chain uses TRBV6-2 or TRBV6-3 and TRBJ2-7, with 8 bases that match TRBD2. Trimming at V came to 6 bases and at J to 3 bases, leaving 13 bases not matched to a gene. This CDR3 comprises 16 residues. CDR1 is MNHEY and CDR2 is SVGEGT in the germline V gene. CDR3 in DNA: TGTGCCAGCAGCCCCCCCGGGCGGGGGGCTATCTACGAGCAGTACTTC. This gives the protein CASSPPGRGAIYEQYF.

This clonotype occurred a few times. J is TRBJ1-2 and V is TRBV10-3; D perhaps matches TRBD1 (5 bases). The V end was cut by 6 bases, the J end by 8 bases, with 28 bases between. The CDR3 is 17 amino acids. Germline V gene data show CDR1 as ENHRY and CDR2 as SYGVKD. Here the CDR3 DNA reads TGTGCCATCAGCCCCCTTGGGGAGACGGAGGGGTATAAAGGCTACACCTTC. Its protein is CAISPLGETEGYKGYTF.

There are a few counts of this clonotype. V is TRBV4-3 and J is TRBJ2-5, with 7 bases lining up with TRBD1. Trimming at V came to 4 bases and at J to 4 bases, leaving 12 bases not matched to a gene. CDR1 and CDR2 from the germline V gene are LGHNA and YSLEER. This CDR3 region has 16 residues. Written as DNA, the CDR3 is TGCGCCAGCAGCCTAGGGACGGCAACAGGGGTAGAGACCCAGTACTTC. Protein sequence: CASSLGTATGVETQYF.

This clonotype was seen a handful of times. J is TRBJ2-3 and V is TRBV20-1; TRBD2 is a possible D gene (5 bases). Germline CDR1 reads DFQATT; CDR2 reads SNEGSKA (reference sequence). V was pared by 6 bases and J by 5 bases, with 18 bases between. The CDR3 loop spans 14 amino acids. Here the CDR3 DNA reads TGCAGTGCCACCACCGTAAAACGGGGAGATACGCAGTATTTT. Protein product: CSATTVKRGDTQYF.

This clonotype showed up many times. This chain joins TRBV6-5 and TRBJ2-7, with 7 bases identical to TRBD1. This CDR3 spans 13 amino acids. The V and J ends lost 6 bases and 3 bases, in that order; junction bases with no gene match: 5. Germline loops: CDR1 MNHEY, CDR2 SVGAGI. The CDR3 sequence: CASRAGGYYEQYF. The CDR3 DNA follows: TGTGCCAGCAGGGCAGGGGGTTACTACGAGCAGTACTTC.

The V call is TRBV7-2, the J call TRBJ2-7; D is unclear. This CDR3 spans 14 amino acids. Per the germline V gene, CDR1 is SGHTA and CDR2 is FQGNSA. V gave up 3 bases and J gave up 3 bases, with 12 bases separating them. CDR3 DNA sequence: TGTGCCAGCAGCTTGCGTCGATTCGGCTACGAGCAGTACTTC. This encodes CASSLRRFGYEQYF.

This chain connects TRBV9 to TRBJ2-3; D gene unclear. Germline loops: CDR1 SGDLS, CDR2 YYNGEE. The V end lost 0 bases, the J end lost 5 bases, and 13 bases lay between the germline ends. The CDR3 is 15 amino acids. Here the CDR3 DNA reads TGTGCCAGCAGCGTAGCTGGGCAGTTTGAAGATACGCAGTATTTT. Translated: CASSVAGQFEDTQYF.

V is TRBV11-2 and J is TRBJ2-3; TRBD1 is a possible D gene (6 bases). V lost 1 base and J 6 bases, leaving 11 bases between the germline ends. Germline V gene lookup returns CDR1 SGHAT and CDR2 FQNNGV. The CDR3 totals 14 residues. CDR3 sequence: CASSLVQGGDTQYF. In DNA form, the CDR3 reads TGTGCCAGCAGCTTAGTACAGGGCGGGGATACGCAGTATTTT.

The chain carries TRBV12-3 or TRBV12-4 and TRBJ1-1, with D possibly matching TRBD1 (6 bases). The CDR3 totals 13 residues. V lost 3 bases and J 3 bases, leaving 8 bases between the germline ends. In DNA form, the CDR3 reads TGTGCCAGCAGTTTCAACAGGGACACTGAAGCTTTCTTT. Protein: CASSFNRDTEAFF.

This clonotype was seen many times. The CDR3 region has the DNA TGTGCCAGCAGCCGCGTGGGCGGGATACAAGAGACCCAGTACTTC. Translation gives CASSRVGGIQETQYF. The genes are TRBV5-6 and TRBJ2-5; D might be TRBD2 (6 bases). Germline assignment: CDR1 SGHDT and CDR2 YYEEEE. V lost 4 bases and J lost 2, with 15 bases in between. The CDR3 covers 15 residues.